This T cell receptor beta chain was recorded in a study of blood T cell repertoires in COVID-19. Study information: Sites in the United States, Italy and Spain provided acute and convalescent COVID-19 samples. Sources were T cells, B-cell-depleted T cells, or PBMCs; the material itself was cDNA or gDNA.

Trimming left V 7 bases short and J 0 bases short, with 19 bases between. The CDR3 runs to 18 residues. Germline V gene data show CDR1 as SGHTA and CDR2 as FQGNSA. TCRdb keeps only in-frame clones here, not all; method: immunoSEQ multiplex PCR. The table shows about 150,000 clones, with more than 85% occurring only once. In this sample, this clone turned up once. This chain connects TRBV7-2 to TRBJ1-6; a weak D match, TRBD1 (5 bases). Material: peripheral blood. The sequence came from a woman aged 70-85 years with acute or convalescent COVID-19. CDR3 DNA: TGTGCCAGCACCGAACGAACCCGACAGTCCTCCTATAATTCACCCCTCCACTTT. It yields the protein CASTERTRQSSYNSPLHF. The whole variable domain, filled in from reference TRBV7-2 and TRBJ1-6, reads GAGVSQSPSNKVTEKGKDVELRCDPISGHTALYWYRQSLGQGLEFLIYFQGNSAPDKSGLPSDRFSAERTGGSVSTLTIQRTQQEDSAVYLCASTERTRQSSYNSPLHFGNGTRLTVT.